The 23 T cell receptor beta chains below were found in one sample sequenced in a study of beta chain features in type 1 diabetes. Regarding the study as a whole: TCRB CDR3s were moderately but significantly shorter in Type 1 diabetes patients in all four CD4+ subsets.

No antigen has been identified for these receptors. cDNA synthesis used the whole RNA isolate, giving expressed TCRB sequences. TCRdb keeps only in-frame clones here, not all; method: immunoSEQ multiplex PCR. The data contain under 350,000 clones, roughly an eighth of them singletons. Material for sequencing was naive CD4+ T cells from blood. These receptor sequences come from a man under 40 with type 1 diabetes.

This clone was observed a handful of times. This chain links TRBV27 with TRBJ1-2, with D uncertain. The CDR3 is 14 amino acids. Per the germline V gene, CDR1 is MNHEY and CDR2 is SMNVEV (reference sequence). The ends were cut back, 9 bases at V and 2 bases at J, with 16 bases in the middle. CDR3: CASNVGGKNYGYTF. As DNA, the CDR3 is TGTGCCAGTAACGTCGGAGGGAAAAACTATGGCTACACCTTC.

This clone was counted between two and nine times. The chain is built from TRBV11-2 and TRBJ2-3, with TRBD2 as a possible D gene (5 bases). The germline CDR1 and CDR2 sequences are SGHAT and FQNNGV. Trimming stripped 5 bases from V and 0 bases from J, with 12 bases between. There are 15 residues in the CDR3. CDR3 in amino acids: CASSIYSASTDTQYF. The CDR3 DNA is TGTGCCAGCAGCATCTATAGCGCTAGCACAGATACGCAGTATTTT.

This clone has a handful of counts. The chain joins TRBV7-2 to TRBJ1-4; 7 bases map to TRBD1. Per the germline V gene, CDR1 is SGHTA and CDR2 is FQGNSA. CDR3 length: 16 residues. Losses at the gene ends were 8 bases for V and 8 bases for J; bases not matched to a gene: 17. CDR3 bases: TGTGCCAGCGTACCCTACGCCGGGACAGAGAGCGAAAAACTGTTTTTT. Translated, it gives CASVPYAGTESEKLFF.

This chain connects TRBV30 to TRBJ2-3, with D uncertain. Germline V gene sequence: CDR1 GTSNPN, CDR2 SVGIG (reference sequence). CDR3 length equals 16 residues. V gave up 0 bases and J gave up 3 bases, with 16 bases separating them. The CDR3 region is CAWSVLSGTRTDTQYF. CDR3 bases: TGTGCCTGGAGTGTATTGTCGGGTACGCGGACAGATACGCAGTATTTT. Drawing the rest from reference TRBV30 and TRBJ2-3, the complete variable domain is SQTIHQWPATLVQPVGSPLSLECTVEGTSNPNLYWYRQAAGRGLQLLFYSVGIGQISSEVPQNLSASRPQDRQFILSSKKLLLSDSGFYLCAWSVLSGTRTDTQYFGPGTRLTVL.

V is TRBV9 and J is TRBJ2-1, with a possible D match to TRBD2 (6 bases). Germline V gene lookup returns CDR1 SGDLS and CDR2 YYNGEE. The V end was cut by 3 bases, the J end by 7 bases, with 17 bases between. This CDR3 is built from 15 residues. This CDR3 is CASSDSREMRNEQFF. CDR3 bases: TGTGCCAGCAGCGACTCCCGGGAGATGAGGAATGAGCAGTTCTTC. Using reference TRBV9 and TRBJ2-1 for the parts outside the CDR3, the full variable domain is DSGVTQTPKHLITATGQRVTLRCSPRSGDLSVYWYQQSLDQGLQFLIQYYNGEERAKGNILERFSAQQFPDLHSELNLSSLELGDSALYFCASSDSREMRNEQFFGPGTRLTVL.

This clone was counted between two and nine times. The rearrangement uses TRBV7-9 and TRBJ2-6; D uncertain. With 6 bases removed from V and 0 bases from J, the gap between germline ends came to 18 bases. This CDR3 is 18 amino acids long. Germline V gene lookup returns CDR1 SEHNR and CDR2 FQNEAQ (reference sequence). The CDR3 loop reads CASSRKEQYNSGANVLTF. CDR3 bases: TGTGCCAGCAGTCGTAAGGAACAGTATAACTCTGGGGCCAACGTCCTGACTTTC.

The chain has TRBV30 and TRBJ1-5, with D perhaps TRBD1 (5 bases). Germline CDR1 reads GTSNPN; CDR2 reads SVGIG (reference sequence). CDR3 length equals 14 residues. V shed 1 base and J shed 7 bases, with 14 bases lying between them. This chain's CDR3 is CAWSGTSSPQPQHF. The CDR3 region has the DNA TGTGCCTGGAGTGGGACATCCTCCCCCCAGCCCCAGCATTTT.

The table lists this clone with many counts. The chain is built from TRBV28 and TRBJ2-1; D unclear. This CDR3 comprises 12 residues. The germline V and J ends were trimmed by 5 bases and 9 bases, with 11 bases remaining between them. Germline V gene sequence: CDR1 MDHEN, CDR2 SYDVKM. CDR3 in DNA: TGTGCCAGCAGTCCACAACTACGTGAGCAGTTCTTC. It specifies CASSPQLREQFF.

This clone was seen only a few times. The rearrangement uses TRBV4-3 and TRBJ2-1, with D unclear. Germline CDR1 reads LGHNA; CDR2 reads YSLEER. Trimming shortened V by 3 bases and J by 0 bases, and 12 bases separated the two germline ends. The CDR3 sequence is 16 residues long. CDR3 coding DNA: TGCGCCAGCAGCCAGTCATTCCCCAGCTCCTACAATGAGCAGTTCTTC. Protein product: CASSQSFPSSYNEQFF.

The chain employs TRBV7-9 and TRBJ2-7; TRBD2 might be the D (5 bases). Trimming shortened V by 1 base and J by 2 bases, and 12 bases separated the two germline ends. The length of the CDR3 is 15 residues. From germline, CDR1 is SEHNR and CDR2 FQNEAQ (reference sequence). The CDR3 is CASSLELVAAYEQYF. Here the CDR3 DNA reads TGTGCCAGCAGCTTAGAACTAGTCGCCGCCTACGAGCAGTACTTC. Combining the CDR3 with reference TRBV7-9 and TRBJ2-7 gives the whole variable domain DTGVSQNPRHKITKRGQNVTFRCDPISEHNRLYWYRQTLGQGPEFLTYFQNEAQLEKSRLLSDRFSAERPKGSFSTLEIQRTEQGDSAMYLCASSLELVAAYEQYFGPGTRLTVT.

This clone showed up just a few times. This sequence joins TRBV29-1 and TRBJ1-1; D might be TRBD1 (6 bases). Germline CDR1 is SQVTM and CDR2 is ANQGSEA. The CDR3 contains 13 residues. V was pared by 4 bases and J by 0 bases, with 9 bases between. In DNA form, the CDR3 reads TGCAGCGTTGGGTACAGGGTGAACACTGAAGCTTTCTTT. It encodes CSVGYRVNTEAFF.

This clone was recorded a few times. This chain links TRBV7-3 with TRBJ2-3; 10 nucleotides match TRBD2. CDR1 and CDR2 from the germline V gene are SGHTA and FQGTGA. The V segment lost 4 bases and the J segment 3 bases; nucleotides outside the gene matches: 7. The CDR3 is 16 amino acids. The CDR3 reads CASSSTPGLATDTQYF. As DNA, the CDR3 is TGTGCCAGCAGCTCCACCCCGGGACTAGCGACAGATACGCAGTATTTT.

V usage is TRBV7-3 and J usage is TRBJ2-5; D is unclear. Trimming removed 4 bases from V and 2 bases from J, with 8 bases in between. CDR1 and CDR2 (germline): SGHTA, FQGTGA. The length of the CDR3 is 13 residues. The CDR3 sequence: CASSWSRQETQYF. CDR3 nucleotide sequence: TGTGCCAGCAGCTGGAGTAGACAAGAGACCCAGTACTTC.

This clone has a handful of counts. V usage is TRBV7-6 and J usage is TRBJ1-1; D remains ambiguous. Trimming left V 4 bases short and J 0 bases short, with 12 bases between. The CDR3 sequence is 15 residues long. Germline V lookup: CDR1 SGHVS, CDR2 FNYEAQ. This chain's CDR3 is CASSSRVFMNTEAFF. Here the CDR3 DNA reads TGTGCCAGCAGCTCTCGGGTATTTATGAACACTGAAGCTTTCTTT.

The rearrangement links TRBV30 to TRBJ1-3; D is unresolved. The CDR3 covers 16 residues. V was clipped by 0 bases and J by 2 bases, with 14 bases between them. Germline values: CDR1 GTSNPN, CDR2 SVGIG (reference sequence). CDR3 sequence reads: CAWSVRFRGTGNTIYF. The CDR3 DNA reads TGTGCCTGGAGTGTACGATTTCGGGGTACTGGAAACACCATATATTTT.

This rearrangement joins TRBV29-1 to TRBJ2-3, with 12 bases aligning to TRBD2. This CDR3 region has 14 residues. Germline assignment: CDR1 SQVTM and CDR2 ANQGSEA. Germline trimming cut 6 bases from V and 2 bases from J; bases unmatched to any gene: 3. CDR3 sequence reads: CSVTSGRNTDTQYF. CDR3 nucleotide sequence: TGCAGCGTAACTAGCGGGAGGAACACAGATACGCAGTATTTT.

The chain couples TRBV28 to TRBJ2-3; weak D call: TRBD2 (6 bases). This CDR3 comprises 14 residues. The germline V gene encodes CDR1 MDHEN and CDR2 SYDVKM. V shed 4 bases and J shed 1 base, with 9 bases lying between them. In DNA form, the CDR3 reads TGTGCCAGCAGTTCCGGGAGCCGCACAGATACGCAGTATTTT. The encoded protein is CASSSGSRTDTQYF.

V gene TRBV6-1 combines with J gene TRBJ2-2; a possible D gene is TRBD1 (6 bases). Germline values: CDR1 MNHNS, CDR2 SASEGT. Trimming pared 5 bases from V and 1 base from J, leaving 11 bases between. The length of the CDR3 is 15 residues. CDR3 nucleotides: TGTGCCAGCAGTCCCTTGGGACAGAACACCGGGGAGCTGTTTTTT. Translating it yields CASSPLGQNTGELFF.

The V call is TRBV2, the J call TRBJ2-7, with 7 bases aligning to TRBD2. The J segment lost 2 bases and the V segment lost 6 bases, leaving 7 bases of the junction unmatched. Per germline, CDR1 SNHLY and CDR2 FYNNEI. CDR3 length equals 14 residues. The CDR3 region has the DNA TGTGCCAGCAGGACTGGACTAGTCGCCTACGAGCAGTACTTC. Translating gives CASRTGLVAYEQYF.

The V call is TRBV5-6, the J call TRBJ1-2; D not resolved. Per the germline V gene, CDR1 is SGHDT and CDR2 is YYEEEE. There are 14 residues in the CDR3. Trimming removed 4 bases at V and 4 bases at J, with 14 bases between. CDR3 residues: CASSREVVVYGYTF. The CDR3 DNA reads TGTGCCAGCAGCCGAGAAGTCGTGGTCTATGGCTACACCTTC. Based on the CDR3 plus reference TRBV5-6 and TRBJ1-2, the full variable domain is DAGVTQSPTHLIKTRGQQVTLRCSPKSGHDTVSWYQQALGQGPQFIFQYYEEEERQRGNFPDRFSGHQFPNYSSELNVNALLLGDSALYLCASSREVVVYGYTFGSGTRLTVV.

The table lists this clone with a few counts. CDR3 loop: CASSPLGPGGEQFF. CDR3 in DNA: TGTGCCAGCAGTCCACTAGGGCCCGGGGGTGAGCAGTTCTTC. V is TRBV2 and J is TRBJ2-1; TRBD2 might be the D (6 bases). The CDR3 totals 14 residues. Germline V gene sequence: CDR1 SNHLY, CDR2 FYNNEI. Trimming cost V 5 bases and J 9 bases, with 17 bases left between them.

This chain joins TRBV5-1 and TRBJ2-2, with 9 bases aligning to TRBD2. The V gene end was trimmed by 3 bases and the J gene end by 6 bases; junction bases not matched to a gene: 9. The CDR3 extends over 16 amino acids. CDR1 is SGHRS, CDR2 YFSETQ, per germline. The CDR3 DNA reads TGCGCCAGCAGCTCTCCTTCGGGACTAGCTTCCGGGGAGCTGTTTTTT. Translated: CASSSPSGLASGELFF.

This clone was observed a handful of times. The CDR3 sequence is CASSPSAAGATYEQYF. Written as DNA, the CDR3 is TGTGCCAGCTCCCCCAGCGCAGCAGGGGCGACCTACGAGCAGTACTTC. The rearrangement joins TRBV18 to TRBJ2-7; the D gene is possibly TRBD1 (6 bases). Deletions cut 6 bases from V and 2 bases from J, with 20 bases between. This CDR3 has 16 amino acids. Germline V gene data show CDR1 as KGHSH and CDR2 as LQKENI.